This T cell receptor beta chain appears in the sequencing data of a study of vaccination and CD4 T cells after COVID-19. Whole-study context: Samples were taken after vaccination, a median of approximately 73 days after dose two, with a range of 14 to 241.

Study findings and constraints: Median SARS-CoV-2-reactive clonotype numbers went from 21 to 38; this increase was not significant. Convalescent patients gained a median 86.3% of their reactive clones only post-vaccination.

The sample's treatment: approximately 9-day PBMC culture with coronavirus spike peptide pools or control peptides (ViraFEST assay). The unexposed donor's CD4+ T cells were collected before the COVID-19 pandemic (2011-2018). A half-volume replacement of the medium with fresh IL-2 medium was performed on days 3 and 7. The CDR3 length is 14 residues. Germline values: CDR1 SGHTA, CDR2 FQGNSA. After removal of 2 bases from V and 7 bases from J, the junction contained 6 bases not matched to a gene. This clonotype has more than one count but fewer than ten. Its antigen is not known. Researchers used the Oncomine TCR Beta short-read assay to sequence DNA from cultured CD4+ T cells. TCRdb fed the PCR reads into MiXCR, producing one record per CDR3 protein. The sample holds some 7,000 distinct CDR3 sequences; just under 40% are singletons and the top ten take about 22%.

This receptor was obtained from a human donor in good health. The J gene is TRBJ1-2, the V gene TRBV7-2; 8 nucleotides match TRBD1. The source material was CD4+ T cells from blood, cultured in vitro. The CDR3 spells CASSLRRQGSGYTF. The CDR3 region has the DNA TGTGCCAGCAGCTTAAGGAGACAGGGGTCTGGCTACACCTTC.